Listed here is a single T cell receptor (beta chain). Its cognate antigen is unknown. The repertoire was sequenced with immunoSEQ multiplex PCR; TCRdb's copy has only in-frame clones and lacks some. The table lists approximately 48,000 clones, more than 65% of them singletons. This specimen belongs to a study of PD-L1 blockade in urothelial cancer. Study information: Patients commenced atezolizumab at some point between 2014 and 2016, and it was given at 1,200 mg intravenously every 3 weeks. The study's findings and limits: When pretreatment blood TCR clonality was below the median, it predicted better survival.

Time point: pretreatment peripheral blood. The specimen was PBMCs, collected around atezolizumab (anti-PD-L1) treatment. The receptor's source is an older man with urothelial cancer.

CDR3 sequence reads: CASSGGNYEQYF. The CDR3 DNA reads as TGTGCCAGCAGCGGGGGGAACTACGAGCAGTACTTC. The chain employs TRBV28 and TRBJ2-7; 7 bases agree with TRBD2. CDR1 MDHEN and CDR2 SYDVKM come from the germline V gene. The CDR3 sequence is 12 residues long. The V and J ends lost 6 bases and 3 bases, in that order; junction bases with no gene match: 2.